Presented here are 24 T cell receptor beta chains from one specimen sequenced in a study of blood T cell repertoires in COVID-19. Sequenced by immunoSEQ multiplex PCR; TCRdb stores in-frame clones only, minus some. The data show some 70,000 clones, 88% seen once. The sequencing sample was made of peripheral blood. Receptor source: a woman between 70 and 85 years old with acute or convalescent COVID-19.

The V call is TRBV6-1, the J call TRBJ2-1; 8 positions match TRBD1. V lost 3 bases to trimming and J lost 1 base; unmatched junction nucleotides: 5. Germline V lookup: CDR1 MNHNS, CDR2 SASEGT. This CDR3 is 16 amino acids long. This chain's CDR3 is CASSDRGQRSYNEQFF. DNA for the CDR3: TGTGCCAGCAGTGACAGGGGGCAAAGGTCCTACAATGAGCAGTTCTTC.

The rearrangement links TRBV15 to TRBJ1-4; the match to TRBD1 covers 8 bases. CDR1 is LNHNV, CDR2 YYDKDF, per germline (reference sequence). This CDR3 region has 17 residues. V was clipped by 0 bases and J by 10 bases; unmatched bases: 13. Here the CDR3 reads CATSRDLTGTGIGKLFF. The CDR3 DNA reads as TGTGCCACCAGCAGAGATCTGACGGGGACAGGTATAGGAAAACTGTTTTTT.

This sequence joins TRBV5-1 and TRBJ1-1, with a weak D call TRBD1 (6 bases). The CDR3 has 14 residues. Germline V gene sequence: CDR1 SGHRS, CDR2 YFSETQ. With 1 base removed from V and 0 bases from J, the gap between germline ends came to 7 bases. Here the CDR3 reads CASSLQGMNTEAFF. In DNA, the CDR3 is TGCGCCAGCAGCTTGCAGGGGATGAACACTGAAGCTTTCTTT.

This chain connects TRBV6-4 to TRBJ1-2, with D unclear. This CDR3 contains 13 residues. Germline V lookup: CDR1 MRHNA, CDR2 SNTAGT. V was trimmed by 6 bases and J by 4 bases, leaving 12 bases between them. The CDR3 DNA reads as TGTGCCAGCAGGGGCAGCCTAAGCTATGGCTACACCTTC. Translated, it gives CASRGSLSYGYTF.

The genes are TRBV12-5 and TRBJ2-3, with a weak D call TRBD1 (5 bases). V was cut by 1 base and J by 2 bases, with 10 bases left in between. The CDR3 sequence is 15 residues long. Germline CDR1 reads LGHNT; CDR2 reads FRNRAP. In DNA, the CDR3 is TGTGCTAGTGGTTTGGCAGGACATCCCACAGATACGCAGTATTTT. Its protein product is CASGLAGHPTDTQYF.

This chain joins TRBV7-2 and TRBJ1-3; D remains unclear. Trimming removed 1 base at V and 2 bases at J, with 9 bases between. Germline-derived CDR1 and CDR2 are SGHTA and FQGNSA. This CDR3 comprises 15 residues. CDR3 sequence (DNA): TGTGCCAGCAGCTTAGGCACGGGTCCTGGAAACACCATATATTTT. Its translation is CASSLGTGPGNTIYF.

With respect to this clone: The junction does not match germline at one end; this may be a read error. The J gene is TRBJ1-1, the V gene TRBV28; 7 positions match TRBD1. The CDR3 consists of 14 residues. Germline V gene sequence: CDR1 MDHEN, CDR2 SYDVKM. CDR3 DNA sequence: TGTGCCAGCATTTTAACAGGGGACTCGACTGAAGCTTTCTTT. Translating gives CASILTGDSTEAFF. Using reference TRBV28 and TRBJ1-1 for the parts outside the CDR3, the full variable domain is DVKVTQSSRYLVKRTGEKVFLECVQDMDHENMFWYRQDPGLGLRLIYFSYDVKMKEKGDIPEGYSVSREKKERFSLILESASTNQTSMYLCASILTGDSTEAFFGQGTRLTVV.

The rearrangement joins TRBV7-2 to TRBJ1-6; TRBD1 is a possible D gene (5 bases). The germline V gene has CDR1 SGHTA and CDR2 FQGNSA. The CDR3 covers 14 residues. Trimming shortened V by 1 base and J by 11 bases, and 12 bases separated the two germline ends. The CDR3 region is CASSLDRTLAPLHF. The CDR3 bases are TGTGCCAGCAGCTTAGACAGGACCTTGGCACCCCTCCACTTT. The variable domain in full, completed from reference TRBV7-2 and TRBJ1-6, reads GAGVSQSPSNKVTEKGKDVELRCDPISGHTALYWYRQSLGQGLEFLIYFQGNSAPDKSGLPSDRFSAERTGGSVSTLTIQRTQQEDSAVYLCASSLDRTLAPLHFGNGTRLTVT.

The rearrangement uses TRBV14 and TRBJ2-7; D might be TRBD2 (5 bases). There are 16 residues in the CDR3. V was cut by 1 base and J by 3 bases, with 16 bases left in between. Germline CDR1 is SGHDN and CDR2 is FVKESK. CDR3 amino acids: CASSQGWAGINYEQYF. As DNA, the CDR3 is TGTGCCAGCAGCCAAGGGTGGGCCGGGATTAACTACGAGCAGTACTTC.

V usage is TRBV2 and J usage is TRBJ1-1; D is ambiguous. V was pared by 3 bases and J by 0 bases, with 5 bases between. The CDR3 runs 13 residues. CDR1 and CDR2 (germline): SNHLY, FYNNEI. DNA for the CDR3: TGTGCCAGCAGTGATGGAGTGAACACTGAAGCTTTCTTT. Protein: CASSDGVNTEAFF.

In regard to this clone: Within the sample, other DNA sequences also encode this same CDR3. V is TRBV27 and J is TRBJ1-5, with D unclear. Per germline, CDR1 MNHEY and CDR2 SMNVEV (reference sequence). With 1 base removed from V and 0 bases from J, the gap between germline ends came to 7 bases. The CDR3 runs to 15 residues. The CDR3 nucleotides are TGTGCCAGCAGTTTATACCGCTATAGCAATCAGCCCCAGCATTTT. Translation gives CASSLYRYSNQPQHF.

The chain links TRBV6-5 to TRBJ1-5; maybe TRBD1 (6 bases). The CDR3 length is 15 residues. V was shortened by 2 bases and J by 5 bases, with 13 bases between the two germline ends. From germline, CDR1 is MNHEY and CDR2 SVGAGI. CDR3 sequence reads: CASSYRRGEDQPQHF. CDR3 nucleotides: TGTGCCAGCAGTTACCGCAGGGGTGAAGATCAGCCCCAGCATTTT.

This clone was seen a handful of times. This sequence joins TRBV7-9 and TRBJ2-5, with TRBD2 matching 8 bases. Germline V gene sequence: CDR1 SEHNR, CDR2 FQNEAQ (reference sequence). This CDR3 region has 13 residues. V gave up 8 bases and J gave up 4 bases; unmatched junction bases: 6. CDR3 protein: CASGQAGVETQYF. CDR3 nucleotides: TGTGCCAGCGGACAAGCGGGGGTAGAGACCCAGTACTTC.

This rearrangement joins TRBV3-1 (or the pseudogene TRBV3-2) to TRBJ2-1; 9 nucleotides match TRBD2. Germline CDR1 and CDR2: LGHDT and YNNKEL (reference sequence). The CDR3 spans 16 residues. The ends lost 4 bases at V and 5 bases at J; junction bases unmatched: 9. CDR3 loop: CASSRNRASGNNEQFF. CDR3 in DNA: TGTGCCAGCAGCCGTAATCGGGCTAGCGGGAACAATGAGCAGTTCTTC.

V is TRBV9 and J is TRBJ1-1; no reliable D call. The CDR3 loop spans 15 amino acids. V was pared by 3 bases and J by 2 bases, with 14 bases between. Germline CDR1 and CDR2: SGDLS and YYNGEE. CDR3 loop: CASSALNLENTEAFF. CDR3 coding DNA: TGTGCCAGCAGCGCCCTCAACCTAGAAAACACTGAAGCTTTCTTT.

In this sample, this clone turned up once. The CDR3 protein is CASSVVSSGSGTDTQYF. CDR3 coding DNA: TGTGCCAGCAGCGTAGTGTCTAGCGGGAGCGGGACAGATACGCAGTATTTT. The chain combines TRBV9 with TRBJ2-3; 10 bases match TRBD2. This CDR3 comprises 17 residues. Germline lookup yields CDR1 SGDLS and CDR2 YYNGEE. V lost 0 bases, J lost 3 bases, and 7 bases stayed unmatched. Together with reference TRBV9 and TRBJ2-3, the CDR3 gives the full variable domain: DSGVTQTPKHLITATGQRVTLRCSPRSGDLSVYWYQQSLDQGLQFLIQYYNGEERAKGNILERFSAQQFPDLHSELNLSSLELGDSALYFCASSVVSSGSGTDTQYFGPGTRLTVL.

The V gene is TRBV7-8, the J gene TRBJ1-1; 7 positions match TRBD1. The trim removed 5 bases at V and 1 base at J, leaving 4 bases unmatched. Germline V gene sequence: CDR1 SGHVS, CDR2 FQNEAQ. CDR3 size: 14 residues. In DNA form, the CDR3 reads TGTGCCAGCAGCCTTCGACAGGGGAACACTGAAGCTTTCTTT. This sequence encodes CASSLRQGNTEAFF.

The chain recombines TRBV25-1 with TRBJ2-1; 7 bases are a match to TRBD1. Germline CDR1 MGHDK, CDR2 SYGVNS. This CDR3 has 15 residues. V lost 8 bases to trimming and J lost 0 bases; unmatched junction nucleotides: 7. Written as DNA, the CDR3 is TGTGCCAGCGCGGTGGACAGGAGCTCCTACAATGAGCAGTTCTTC. Protein sequence: CASAVDRSSYNEQFF. The full variable domain, rest sourced from reference TRBV25-1 and TRBJ2-1, is EADIYQTPRYLVIGTGKKITLECSQTMGHDKMYWYQQDPGMELHLIHYSYGVNSTEKGDLSSESTVSRIRTEHFPLTLESARPSHTSQYLCASAVDRSSYNEQFFGPGTRLTVL.

V gene TRBV28 combines with J gene TRBJ2-1; D is unclear. The V and J ends lost 5 bases and 5 bases respectively, with 10 bases between them. The CDR3 totals 13 residues. The V gene's germline CDR1 is MDHEN and CDR2 SYDVKM. The CDR3: CASSLQDHNEQFF. The CDR3 region has the DNA TGTGCCAGCAGTCTCCAGGATCACAATGAGCAGTTCTTC.

V usage is TRBV3-1 (or the pseudogene TRBV3-2) and J usage is TRBJ2-7; D is possibly TRBD1 (6 bases). V gave up 4 bases and J gave up 6 bases, with 16 bases separating them. Per germline, CDR1 LGHDT and CDR2 YNNKEL (reference sequence). This CDR3 spans 14 amino acids. This CDR3 reads CASSLPDRFGEQYF. CDR3 bases: TGTGCCAGCAGCCTCCCGGACAGATTCGGCGAGCAGTACTTC.

The chain recombines TRBV12-3 or TRBV12-4 with TRBJ2-7; D unclear. Between the trimmed V and J ends, which lost 8 bases and 3 bases, there was a span of 14 bases. This CDR3 region has 13 residues. CDR3: CASGYKSRYEQYF. DNA of the CDR3: TGTGCCAGCGGTTACAAGTCCCGCTACGAGCAGTACTTC.

The chain is built from TRBV11-2 and TRBJ2-3; D perhaps matches TRBD1 (7 bases). Trimming shortened V by 8 bases and J by 1 base, and 16 bases separated the two germline ends. This CDR3 comprises 15 residues. Germline CDR1 and CDR2: SGHAT and FQNNGV. The DNA of the CDR3 is TGTGCCAGCCGCGGGGTGAGGGGGCGCACAGATACGCAGTATTTT. Translation: CASRGVRGRTDTQYF.

The genes are TRBV9 and TRBJ2-7; 9 bases match TRBD1. With V trimmed by 4 bases and J by 9 bases, 20 bases remained unmatched. CDR3 size: 17 residues. CDR1 is SGDLS, CDR2 YYNGEE, per germline. CDR3 nucleotide sequence: TGTGCCAGCAGCCAGACGGGGACAGGGCCCTCCGGGGGGTCGCAGTACTTC. Translating gives CASSQTGTGPSGGSQYF.

CDR3 in amino acids: CASKDRGSTEAFF. As DNA, the CDR3 is TGTGCCAGCAAGGACAGGGGTTCCACTGAAGCTTTCTTT. V usage is TRBV6-5 and J usage is TRBJ1-1, with 9 bases identical to TRBD1. The V gene end was trimmed by 7 bases and the J gene end by 4 bases; junction bases not matched to a gene: 4. CDR1 and CDR2 from the germline V gene are MNHEY and SVGAGI. The CDR3 runs to 13 residues.